The 26 T cell receptor beta chains given below trace back to one sample, sequenced in a study of CD8+ T cells in alopecia areata. RNA extraction and reverse transcription yielded cDNA as sequencing template. Method: immunoSEQ multiplex PCR; TCRdb's copy keeps in-frame clones and lacks some. The profile shows 120,000 or so clones, 61% of them singletons. Stated treatment: oral pan-JAK inhibitor, 5-10 mg twice daily. The specimen was CD4+ T cells sorted from blood, collected at week 4, from a patient treated with tofacitinib. These receptors were collected from a human donor with alopecia areata.

The rearrangement joins TRBV18 to TRBJ2-7, with a weak D call TRBD2 (5 bases). The CDR3 runs to 14 residues. V lost 2 bases to trimming and J lost 6 bases, with 14 bases between them. Germline V gene lookup returns CDR1 KGHSH and CDR2 LQKENI. CDR3 protein: CASSPTGRSGEQYF. The CDR3 nucleotides are TGTGCCAGCTCACCAACCGGCAGGAGCGGCGAGCAGTACTTC.

This clone was observed a handful of times. V and J are TRBV7-9 and TRBJ2-5; the D call may be TRBD1 or TRBD2 (5 bases each). Germline V gene lookup returns CDR1 SEHNR and CDR2 FQNEAQ (reference sequence). V lost 5 bases to trimming and J lost 2 bases, with 12 bases between them. The CDR3 is made up of 14 amino acids. CDR3 sequence: CASSPPREQETQYF. For the CDR3, the DNA is TGTGCCAGCAGCCCCCCCAGGGAGCAAGAGACCCAGTACTTC. Together with reference TRBV7-9 and TRBJ2-5, the CDR3 gives the full variable domain: DTGVSQNPRHKITKRGQNVTFRCDPISEHNRLYWYRQTLGQGPEFLTYFQNEAQLEKSRLLSDRFSAERPKGSFSTLEIQRTEQGDSAMYLCASSPPREQETQYFGPGTRLLVL.

The chain employs TRBV6-5 and TRBJ1-5; the D gene is possibly TRBD1 (6 bases). The CDR3 has 14 residues. Looked up from germline, CDR1 is MNHEY and CDR2 is SVGAGI. V was clipped by 6 bases and J by 0 bases, with 9 bases between them. The CDR3 protein is CASSQGHSNQPQHF. The CDR3, as DNA: TGTGCCAGCAGCCAGGGACATAGCAATCAGCCCCAGCATTTT.

This clone has just a few counts. The chain joins TRBV4-3 to TRBJ2-5; 7 bases line up with TRBD1. The V gene end was trimmed by 1 base and the J gene end by 7 bases; junction bases not matched to a gene: 9. Germline values: CDR1 LGHNA, CDR2 YSLEER. The CDR3 has 15 residues. The DNA of the CDR3 is TGCGCCAGCAGCCAAGTTCAAGGGGGCGCGGGGACCCAGTACTTC. This gives the protein CASSQVQGGAGTQYF.

The chain combines TRBV9 with TRBJ2-1; 7 bases fit TRBD2. V dropped 1 base and J dropped 4; count of bases not matched to a gene: 5. Germline V CDR1 and CDR2: SGDLS, YYNGEE. This CDR3 has 15 amino acids. The CDR3 coding sequence is TGTGCCAGCAGCGTAAGCGGGACGGGGTACAATGAGCAGTTCTTC. Residues: CASSVSGTGYNEQFF.

The V gene is TRBV28, the J gene TRBJ1-4; 8 bases match TRBD1. The CDR3 has 13 amino acids. Germline CDR1 MDHEN, CDR2 SYDVKM. The V segment lost 5 bases and the J segment 7 bases; nucleotides outside the gene matches: 3. The CDR3 loop is CASSRQGSEKLFF. The CDR3 DNA is TGTGCCAGCAGTCGACAGGGGTCTGAAAAACTGTTTTTT.

V gene TRBV30 combines with J gene TRBJ2-1; 7 nucleotides match TRBD2. Trimming removed 5 bases from V and 0 bases from J; junction bases left unmatched: 4. Germline CDR1 reads GTSNPN; CDR2 reads SVGIG (reference sequence). The CDR3 runs to 14 residues. The CDR3 region is CAWDKRGSYNEQFF. CDR3 nucleotides: TGTGCCTGGGATAAGCGGGGCTCCTACAATGAGCAGTTCTTC.

This clone was detected only a few times. V usage is TRBV4-3 and J usage is TRBJ2-2, with D perhaps TRBD1 or TRBD2 (5 bases each). V lost 0 bases and J 4 bases, leaving 15 bases between the germline ends. Per the germline V gene, CDR1 is LGHNA and CDR2 is YSLEER. This CDR3 has 17 residues. The chain's CDR3 is CASSQERGTGTTGELFF. Here the CDR3 DNA reads TGCGCCAGCAGCCAAGAAAGAGGGACGGGTACCACCGGGGAGCTGTTTTTT.

Only a few counts were recorded for this clone. This chain links TRBV29-1 with TRBJ1-2; 7 bases line up with TRBD1. Unmatched junction bases numbered 8, after V lost 6 bases and J lost 4 bases. The germline CDR1 and CDR2 sequences are SQVTM and ANQGSEA. The CDR3 runs to 13 residues. CDR3 nucleotides: TGCAGCGTGAGCGACAGGGTCGGCTATGGCTACACCTTC. Its protein is CSVSDRVGYGYTF.

The J gene is TRBJ2-2, the V gene TRBV5-1; maybe TRBD2 (6 bases). The CDR3 runs 16 residues. Germline V gene lookup returns CDR1 SGHRS and CDR2 YFSETQ. With 7 bases removed from V and 2 bases from J, the gap between germline ends came to 18 bases. The CDR3 DNA sequence: TGCGCCAGCCGACCCCTCGGGAGAGAAAACACCGGGGAGCTGTTTTTT. It translates to CASRPLGRENTGELFF. The variable domain in full, with the rest retrieved from reference TRBV5-1 and TRBJ2-2, is KAGVTQTPRYLIKTRGQQVTLSCSPISGHRSVSWYQQTPGQGLQFLFEYFSETQRNKGNFPGRFSGRQFSNSRSEMNVSTLELGDSALYLCASRPLGRENTGELFFGEGSRLTVL.

The chain carries TRBV5-4 and TRBJ2-5, with D possibly being TRBD2 (5 bases). CDR1 SGHNT and CDR2 YYREEE come from the germline V gene (reference sequence). V was clipped by 0 bases and J by 5 bases, with 14 bases between them. This CDR3 is built from 15 residues. DNA for the CDR3: TGTGCCAGCAGCTTGGGGGAGCTCCCCGACGAGACCCAGTACTTC. Amino acid sequence: CASSLGELPDETQYF.

The chain is built from TRBV7-2 and TRBJ2-3, with D possibly being TRBD1 (5 bases). The CDR3 has 14 residues. Germline V gene lookup returns CDR1 SGHTA and CDR2 FQGNSA. V lost 5 bases and J 1 base, leaving 10 bases between the germline ends. CDR3 sequence: CASSLSTGTDTQYF. The DNA of the CDR3 is TGTGCCAGCAGCCTATCGACAGGCACAGATACGCAGTATTTT.

To note about this clone: The same CDR3 arises from other DNA sequences in this sample as well. The chain combines TRBV5-4 with TRBJ2-3; D is uncertain. The CDR3 has 11 amino acids. Trimming left V 0 bases short and J 6 bases short, with 2 bases between. CDR1 is SGHNT, CDR2 YYREEE, per germline (reference sequence). Here the CDR3 reads CASSLADTQYF. The CDR3 region has the DNA TGTGCCAGCAGCTTGGCGGATACGCAGTATTTT.

This chain uses TRBV30 with TRBJ1-5, with no clear D. The germline V gene encodes CDR1 GTSNPN and CDR2 SVGIG (reference sequence). Trimming cost V 2 bases and J 4 bases, with 12 bases left between them. The CDR3 extends over 14 amino acids. CDR3 loop: CAWSHEQPNQPQHF. The CDR3 DNA is TGTGCCTGGAGTCATGAACAGCCAAATCAGCCCCAGCATTTT. The full variable domain, rest sourced from reference TRBV30 and TRBJ1-5, is SQTIHQWPATLVQPVGSPLSLECTVEGTSNPNLYWYRQAAGRGLQLLFYSVGIGQISSEVPQNLSASRPQDRQFILSSKKLLLSDSGFYLCAWSHEQPNQPQHFGDGTRLSIL.

V usage is TRBV7-2 and J usage is TRBJ2-5; no firm D call. The V gene lost 1 base and the J gene lost 2 bases, with 17 bases spanning the gap. CDR3 size: 17 residues. CDR1 SGHTA and CDR2 FQGNSA come from the germline V gene. CDR3 in DNA: TGTGCCAGCAGCTTAGTGGGCTCTAGTAGTTTTCAAGAGACCCAGTACTTC. It is translated as CASSLVGSSSFQETQYF.

This clone was seen only a few times. V is TRBV4-3 and J is TRBJ2-7; D is unresolved. Germline V lookup: CDR1 LGHNA, CDR2 YSLEER. Trimming took 0 bases from V and 7 from J, leaving 13 bases between them. The CDR3 spans 14 residues. The CDR3 bases are TGCGCCAGCAGCCAAGACTCTAGGTCAAAAGAGCAGTACTTC. This translates into CASSQDSRSKEQYF.

The CDR3 sequence is CSVDPGGDYGYTF. For the CDR3, the DNA is TGCAGCGTTGATCCTGGGGGCGACTATGGCTACACCTTC. The V gene is TRBV29-1, the J gene TRBJ1-2; D possibly corresponds to TRBD1 (6 bases). V lost 3 bases to trimming and J lost 3 bases, with 11 bases between them. Germline loops: CDR1 SQVTM, CDR2 ANQGSEA. The CDR3 sequence is 13 residues long.

The V call is TRBV10-3, the J call TRBJ1-1; 8 nucleotides match TRBD1. J lost 0 bases, V lost 3 bases, and 9 bases had no gene match. The CDR3 sequence is 17 residues long. Germline CDR1 reads ENHRY; CDR2 reads SYGVKD. CDR3 bases: TGTGCCATCAGTGACCAAAACAGGGGGACCATGAACACTGAAGCTTTCTTT. This gives the protein CAISDQNRGTMNTEAFF.

This clone came up a few times. This rearrangement joins TRBV7-8 to TRBJ1-2; 10 bases align to TRBD1. This CDR3 has 15 residues. V dropped 5 bases and J dropped 4; count of bases not matched to a gene: 7. Germline CDR1 and CDR2: SGHVS and FQNEAQ. The CDR3 protein is CASSLGTGVTYGYTF. The CDR3 DNA sequence: TGTGCCAGCAGCCTAGGGACAGGGGTAACCTATGGCTACACCTTC.

This clone was detected once. This chain links TRBV6-6 with TRBJ2-1, with 8 positions matching TRBD2. Looked up from germline, CDR1 is MNHNY and CDR2 is SVGAGI (reference sequence). The CDR3 sequence is 14 residues long. The trim removed 7 bases at V and 6 bases at J, leaving 8 bases unmatched. In DNA form, the CDR3 reads TGTGCCAGCAAAAGAGCGGGAGTTCTCAATGAGCAGTTCTTC. Translation gives CASKRAGVLNEQFF.

The chain recombines TRBV30 with TRBJ2-7, with D tentatively TRBD1 (5 bases). This CDR3 region has 12 residues. Germline CDR1 GTSNPN, CDR2 SVGIG (reference sequence). The germline V and J ends were trimmed by 3 bases and 6 bases, with 12 bases remaining between them. This CDR3 is CAWRRQGGEQYF. For the CDR3, the DNA is TGTGCCTGGAGAAGGCAGGGCGGCGAGCAGTACTTC.

This chain links TRBV9 with TRBJ2-5; possible D gene TRBD2, 5 bases. The CDR3 spans 15 residues. V lost 0 bases to trimming and J lost 5 bases, with 14 bases between them. CDR1 is SGDLS and CDR2 is YYNGEE in the germline V gene. This CDR3 is CASSVGGRSGETQYF. The CDR3 bases are TGTGCCAGCAGCGTAGGAGGGCGGTCGGGGGAGACCCAGTACTTC.

The rearrangement uses TRBV29-1 and TRBJ2-3; 12 nucleotides agree with TRBD2. With 5 bases clipped from V and 0 bases from J, the junction kept 3 bases outside the gene matches. Per the germline V gene, CDR1 is SQVTM and CDR2 is ANQGSEA. The CDR3 is made up of 15 amino acids. The CDR3 is CSVQGTSGSTDTQYF. The CDR3 DNA reads TGCAGCGTTCAAGGGACTAGCGGGAGCACAGATACGCAGTATTTT.

The rearrangement uses TRBV30 and TRBJ2-5, with D possibly matching TRBD2 (5 bases). The CDR3 length is 13 residues. Germline V gene sequence: CDR1 GTSNPN, CDR2 SVGIG (reference sequence). The ends were cut back, 2 bases at V and 6 bases at J, with 13 bases in the middle. CDR3 nucleotides: TGTGCCTGGAGTTCGGGGAGCGAGCAGACCCAGTACTTC. The encoded protein is CAWSSGSEQTQYF.

The J gene is TRBJ2-5, the V gene TRBV10-3; 11 nucleotides match TRBD1. This CDR3 region has 12 residues. With V trimmed by 9 bases and J by 5 bases, 2 bases remained unmatched. CDR1 ENHRY and CDR2 SYGVKD come from the germline V gene. CDR3 DNA sequence: TGTGCCATGGGACAGGGGGAGGAGACCCAGTACTTC. Residues: CAMGQGEETQYF.

There are a few counts of this clone. V gene TRBV7-2 combines with J gene TRBJ2-2; 10 bases fit TRBD2. Germline V gene data show CDR1 as SGHTA and CDR2 as FQGNSA. V shed 1 base, J shed 5 bases, and the junction held 1 base outside the gene matches. The CDR3 is 15 amino acids. CDR3 nucleotides: TGTGCCAGCAGCTTAGTACTAGCGGGAACCGGGGAGCTGTTTTTT. Translated: CASSLVLAGTGELFF.